The 11 T cell receptor beta chains reported below all come from one sample, sequenced in a study of T cells after yellow fever vaccination. TCRdb reprocessed the 5' RACE reads with MiXCR, giving one entry per CDR3 protein. The sample has 510,000 or so distinct CDR3 sequences, 15% to 20% seen once. This specimen consisted of PBMCs, obtained 15 days after the yellow fever booster vaccination. These receptor sequences come from a man younger than 45 who received the YFV17D yellow fever vaccine.

The sample holds a few counts of this clonotype. V usage is TRBV4-2 and J usage is TRBJ2-1, with D perhaps TRBD2 (5 bases). In germline, CDR1 is LGHNA, CDR2 YNFKEQ. The CDR3 runs to 15 residues. Trimming cost V 0 bases and J 3 bases, with 9 bases left between them. The DNA for the CDR3 is TGTGCCAGCAGCCAAGAGGACGGGATCTACAATGAGCAGTTCTTC. As protein: CASSQEDGIYNEQFF.

This clonotype was detected only a few times. This chain connects TRBV12-3 or TRBV12-4 to TRBJ2-2; the D is unclear. V shed 6 bases and J shed 9 bases, with 17 bases lying between them. This CDR3 contains 14 residues. The CDR3 is CASSQQISPRELFF. Written as DNA, the CDR3 is TGTGCCAGCAGCCAACAGATCAGCCCTCGGGAGCTGTTTTTT.

This clonotype showed up just a few times. This sequence joins TRBV15 and TRBJ2-3, with 8 bases that match TRBD2. Germline V CDR1 and CDR2: LNHNV, YYDKDF (reference sequence). The CDR3 totals 17 residues. V shed 3 bases, J shed 1 base, and the junction held 9 bases outside the gene matches. The CDR3 region has the DNA TGTGCCACCAGCAGTCAAATAGCGGGGAGGGGCACAGATACGCAGTATTTT. Its translation is CATSSQIAGRGTDTQYF.

The genes are TRBV6-5 and TRBJ1-1; 7 nucleotides align to TRBD1. Trimming took 2 bases from V and 13 from J; bases not matched to a gene: 10. The germline V gene has CDR1 MNHEY and CDR2 SVGAGI. The CDR3 is 13 residues long. The CDR3 DNA sequence: TGTGCCAGCAGTTACACGTTGACAGGGTTAGTTTTCTTT. This translates into CASSYTLTGLVFF.

Only a few counts were recorded for this clonotype. V is TRBV2 and J is TRBJ2-7; maybe TRBD1 (5 bases). V was clipped by 2 bases and J by 10 bases, with 12 bases between them. CDR1 is SNHLY, CDR2 FYNNEI, per germline. The CDR3 extends over 12 amino acids. The CDR3 protein is CASSETVREQYF. CDR3 DNA: TGTGCCAGCAGTGAAACGGTCAGGGAACAGTACTTC. The variable domain in full, with the rest retrieved from reference TRBV2 and TRBJ2-7, is EPEVTQTPSHQVTQMGQEVILRCVPISNHLYFYWYRQILGQKVEFLVSFYNNEISEKSEIFDDQFSVERPDGSNFTLKIRSTKLEDSAMYFCASSETVREQYFGPGTRLTVT.

This clonotype was seen a handful of times. The V gene is TRBV20-1, the J gene TRBJ2-5, with D possibly being TRBD1 (6 bases). The CDR3 is 12 residues long. The germline V and J ends were trimmed by 5 bases and 2 bases, with 9 bases remaining between them. Per germline, CDR1 DFQATT and CDR2 SNEGSKA (reference sequence). CDR3 sequence (DNA): TGCAGTGCTTCCGACAGGCAAGAGACCCAGTACTTC. Translation: CSASDRQETQYF.

This clonotype showed up just a few times. For the CDR3, the DNA is TGTGCCAGCAGTCTACAATTCCAGGGGGCGGGGAATGAGCAGTTCTTC. Its protein product is CASSLQFQGAGNEQFF. The chain couples TRBV12-3 or TRBV12-4 to TRBJ2-1; TRBD1 matches at 8 bases. This CDR3 is built from 16 residues. The V segment lost 5 bases and the J segment 7 bases; nucleotides outside the gene matches: 13.

The rearrangement links TRBV20-1 to TRBJ2-7; possibly TRBD1 for D (7 bases). V shed 5 bases and J shed 4 bases, with 18 bases lying between them. The CDR3 length is 14 residues. Germline lookup yields CDR1 DFQATT and CDR2 SNEGSKA (reference sequence). DNA of the CDR3: TGCAGTGCTTGCGCGGAGGGGGCGCAATACGAGCAGTACTTC. It codes for CSACAEGAQYEQYF.

This chain joins TRBV12-3 or TRBV12-4 and TRBJ2-1; D may be TRBD2 (5 bases). Trimming removed 6 bases from V and 7 bases from J, with 13 bases in between. This CDR3 spans 13 amino acids. CDR3 bases: TGTGCCAGCAGCATAGCCCCGGGGAATGAGCAGTTCTTC. As protein: CASSIAPGNEQFF.

The chain couples TRBV12-3 or TRBV12-4 to TRBJ2-2; D not certain. With 4 bases removed from V and 7 bases from J, the gap between germline ends came to 1 base. The CDR3 loop spans 10 amino acids. The CDR3 reads CASSYGELFF. CDR3 in DNA: TGTGCCAGCAGTTACGGGGAGCTGTTTTTT.

This clonotype has more than one count but fewer than ten. The CDR3 protein is CATKTGTGGNEQYF. The CDR3 DNA follows: TGTGCCACCAAGACCGGGACAGGGGGCAACGAGCAGTACTTC. The chain has TRBV7-2 and TRBJ2-7, with 12 bases that match TRBD1. CDR1 is SGHTA, CDR2 FQGNSA, per germline. V trimming: 10 bases; J trimming: 5 bases; junction bases outside the gene matches: 9. The CDR3 extends over 14 amino acids.